The 24 T cell receptor beta chains reported below all come from one sample, sequenced in a study of patients and donors after allogeneic stem cell transplantation. TCRdb recomputed calls from the RT-PCR reads with MiXCR, one row per CDR3 protein. The sample includes fewer than 30,000 distinct CDR3 sequences, roughly 8% of them seen just once. Material for sequencing was blood, either unsorted or a sorted T cell fraction (not recorded which). Source of these receptors: a human donor who was either an allogeneic HSCT recipient or a stem cell or donor lymphocyte infusion donor (not recorded which). It is not recorded whose cells these are; they may come from a transplant donor.

The chain couples TRBV5-5 to TRBJ1-1; no firm D call. The CDR3 loop spans 14 amino acids. CDR1 is SGHKS and CDR2 is YYEKEE in the germline V gene (reference sequence). Trimming removed 0 bases at V and 1 base at J, with 7 bases between. The CDR3 sequence is CASSLAPGNTEAFF. CDR3 in DNA: TGTGCCAGCAGCTTGGCCCCAGGGAACACTGAAGCTTTCTTT.

This clonotype was observed at least ten times. This chain joins TRBV9 and TRBJ2-1, with D perhaps matching TRBD2 (6 bases). Per the germline V gene, CDR1 is SGDLS and CDR2 is YYNGEE. The CDR3 contains 18 residues. V was clipped by 0 bases and J by 5 bases, with 21 bases between them. The CDR3 region is CASSVGSRPPGRNNEQFF. The CDR3 DNA reads as TGTGCCAGCAGCGTAGGGTCCAGACCTCCGGGGAGGAACAATGAGCAGTTCTTC. The variable domain in full, with the rest retrieved from reference TRBV9 and TRBJ2-1, is DSGVTQTPKHLITATGQRVTLRCSPRSGDLSVYWYQQSLDQGLQFLIQYYNGEERAKGNILERFSAQQFPDLHSELNLSSLELGDSALYFCASSVGSRPPGRNNEQFFGPGTRLTVL.

This sequence joins TRBV28 and TRBJ2-3, with 11 positions matching TRBD1. The junction had 8 bases not matched to a gene; V was cut back by 6 bases and J by 3 bases. CDR3 size: 16 residues. The germline V gene has CDR1 MDHEN and CDR2 SYDVKM. CDR3 loop: CASSPRDRGWTDTQYF. As DNA, the CDR3 is TGTGCCAGCAGCCCCCGGGACAGGGGGTGGACAGATACGCAGTATTTT.

The genes are TRBV20-1 and TRBJ2-3; the D is unclear. CDR3 length: 10 amino acids. The V gene's germline CDR1 is DFQATT and CDR2 SNEGSKA (reference sequence). V shed 3 bases and J shed 7 bases, with 5 bases lying between them. CDR3 region: CSASLYTQYF. Written as DNA, the CDR3 is TGCAGTGCTAGCCTGTATACGCAGTATTTT.

The table lists this clonotype with a few counts. This rearrangement joins TRBV19 to TRBJ1-2; D is undetermined. Germline CDR1 LNHDA, CDR2 SQIVND (reference sequence). V was pared by 9 bases and J by 7 bases, with 15 bases between. The CDR3 covers 12 residues. The CDR3: CASSARASGYTF. The CDR3 DNA reads TGTGCCAGCAGCGCCCGGGCCAGTGGCTACACCTTC.

Ten or more counts support this clonotype. The chain has TRBV7-9 and TRBJ1-4; a possible D gene is TRBD1 (5 bases). The CDR3 has 15 amino acids. Germline V gene lookup returns CDR1 SEHNR and CDR2 FQNEAQ (reference sequence). The ends were cut back, 7 bases at V and 6 bases at J, with 18 bases in the middle. Here the CDR3 reads CASTSDRRGDEKLFF. Here the CDR3 DNA reads TGTGCCAGCACCTCGGACCGGAGGGGAGATGAAAAACTGTTTTTT.

This clonotype was picked up many times. The chain uses TRBV7-9 and TRBJ2-1, with 11 bases aligning to TRBD2. Germline CDR1 reads SEHNR; CDR2 reads FQNEAQ (reference sequence). V lost 2 bases and J lost 10; bases outside the gene matches: 10. This CDR3 is 16 amino acids long. CDR3 protein: CASSLLAGGPGGEQFF. The CDR3 coding sequence is TGTGCCAGCAGCTTACTAGCGGGAGGCCCGGGGGGGGAGCAGTTCTTC.

This clonotype was seen repeatedly, ten times or more. The chain has TRBV2 and TRBJ2-4, with 7 bases that match TRBD2. Looked up from germline, CDR1 is SNHLY and CDR2 is FYNNEI. The CDR3 length is 15 residues. The J segment lost 7 bases and the V segment lost 1 base, leaving 7 bases of the junction unmatched. The CDR3 DNA is TGTGCCAGCAGTGAAGGCAGGGTGGGAGGGAACATTCAGTACTTC. Its translation is CASSEGRVGGNIQYF.

This clonotype was counted at least ten times. This chain's CDR3 is CASSTSGGTDTQYF. The CDR3 bases are TGTGCCAGCTCGACCTCAGGGGGCACAGATACGCAGTATTTT. V and J are TRBV18 and TRBJ2-3; perhaps TRBD1 as D (6 bases). CDR1 KGHSH and CDR2 LQKENI come from the germline V gene. The CDR3 is 14 amino acids. With 6 bases removed from V and 1 base from J, the gap between germline ends came to 11 bases. Full variable domain (remainder filled in from reference TRBV18 and TRBJ2-3): NAGVMQNPRHLVRRRGQEARLRCSPMKGHSHVYWYRQLPEEGLKFMVYLQKENIIDESGMPKERFSAEFPKEGPSILRIQQVVRGDSAAYFCASSTSGGTDTQYFGPGTRLTVL.

This clonotype was recorded many times. The rearrangement uses TRBV20-1 and TRBJ2-7; tentatively, D is TRBD2 (6 bases). Between the trimmed V and J ends, which lost 7 bases and 4 bases, there was a span of 23 bases. Germline-derived CDR1 and CDR2 are DFQATT and SNEGSKA (reference sequence). The CDR3 is 15 residues long. CDR3 sequence reads: CSVRPPQGGGYEQYF. The CDR3 DNA reads TGCAGTGTTCGACCCCCCCAGGGCGGAGGGTACGAGCAGTACTTC.

In its sample, this clonotype is medium-sized. The J gene is TRBJ2-4, the V gene TRBV11-1; tentatively, D is TRBD1 (5 bases). The CDR3 spans 18 residues. Trimming left V 3 bases short and J 2 bases short, with 20 bases between. CDR1 and CDR2 (germline): SGHAT, FQDESV (reference sequence). CDR3 in DNA: TGTGCCAGCAGCTTCGGATACCGGCAGGGCGGTCCCAAAAACATTCAGTACTTC. It encodes CASSFGYRQGGPKNIQYF.

This clonotype was counted ten times or more. This rearrangement joins TRBV5-1 to TRBJ2-1, with TRBD2 matching 10 bases. Looked up from germline, CDR1 is SGHRS and CDR2 is YFSETQ. This CDR3 has 15 amino acids. J was trimmed by 8 bases and V by 4 bases; bases with no gene match: 9. CDR3 protein: CASSNERGGLDEQFF. The CDR3 nucleotides read TGCGCCAGCAGCAATGAGCGGGGGGGCCTGGATGAGCAGTTCTTC. The full variable domain, rest sourced from reference TRBV5-1 and TRBJ2-1, is KAGVTQTPRYLIKTRGQQVTLSCSPISGHRSVSWYQQTPGQGLQFLFEYFSETQRNKGNFPGRFSGRQFSNSRSEMNVSTLELGDSALYLCASSNERGGLDEQFFGPGTRLTVL.

Only a few counts were recorded for this clonotype. The rearrangement links TRBV12-3 or TRBV12-4 to TRBJ2-1; no firm D call. V was cut by 7 bases and J by 6 bases, with 22 bases left in between. The length of the CDR3 is 16 residues. The CDR3 DNA reads TGTGCCAGCACCACCGGTAGTAGCCGGGTATGCAATGAGCAGTTCTTC. Protein product: CASTTGSSRVCNEQFF.

There are many counts of this clonotype. The V and J genes are TRBV7-9 and TRBJ1-1; D is undetermined. Germline values: CDR1 SEHNR, CDR2 FQNEAQ (reference sequence). V lost 5 bases and J lost 5, with 12 bases in between. The CDR3 has 13 residues. The DNA for the CDR3 is TGTGCCAGCAGCGCTTCGCTTGGGACTGAAGCTTTCTTT. This encodes CASSASLGTEAFF.

In DNA form, the CDR3 reads TGCAGTGCTAGAGTTAAGGGGGCCACTGAAGCTTTCTTT. Translated, it gives CSARVKGATEAFF. The chain has TRBV20-1 and TRBJ1-1, with 7 bases that match TRBD1. Germline CDR1 DFQATT, CDR2 SNEGSKA (reference sequence). The CDR3 has 13 residues. The ends lost 1 base at V and 4 bases at J; junction bases unmatched: 3.

This chain uses TRBV7-9 with TRBJ1-3, with unresolved D. V was clipped by 3 bases and J by 0 bases, with 6 bases between them. Looked up from germline, CDR1 is SEHNR and CDR2 is FQNEAQ (reference sequence). There are 14 residues in the CDR3. CDR3 sequence reads: CASSFASSGNTIYF. In DNA, the CDR3 is TGTGCCAGCAGCTTTGCGAGCTCTGGAAACACCATATATTTT.

The V and J genes are TRBV5-6 and TRBJ2-1; D gene uncertain. CDR1 SGHDT and CDR2 YYEEEE come from the germline V gene. This CDR3 contains 14 residues. The ends were cut back, 3 bases at V and 2 bases at J, with 9 bases in the middle. CDR3 sequence: CASSWDPPYNEQFF. DNA for the CDR3: TGTGCCAGCAGCTGGGATCCACCCTACAATGAGCAGTTCTTC.

The chain joins TRBV9 to TRBJ1-6; D ambiguous. Germline values: CDR1 SGDLS, CDR2 YYNGEE. Deletions cut 4 bases from V and 7 bases from J, with 18 bases between. The CDR3 runs to 16 residues. The CDR3 reads CASSPNPGIGNSPLHF. CDR3 bases: TGTGCCAGCAGCCCCAATCCGGGTATCGGAAATTCACCCCTCCACTTT.

This clonotype appeared a few times. The chain couples TRBV7-3 to TRBJ2-3, with a weak D call TRBD2 (6 bases). Germline V gene sequence: CDR1 SGHTA, CDR2 FQGTGA. This CDR3 comprises 15 residues. Trimming shortened V by 2 bases and J by 2 bases, and 11 bases separated the two germline ends. The CDR3 protein is CASSLAGLNTDTQYF. The CDR3 bases are TGTGCCAGCAGCTTAGCGGGACTGAACACAGATACGCAGTATTTT.

This clonotype occurred many times. The V and J genes are TRBV20-1 and TRBJ2-7; 7 bases are shared with TRBD1. Trimming cost V 3 bases and J 3 bases; bases outside gene matches: 2. Germline V gene data show CDR1 as DFQATT and CDR2 as SNEGSKA (reference sequence). The CDR3 consists of 12 residues. For the CDR3, the DNA is TGCAGTGCTAGTAGACAGGGCTACGAGCAGTACTTC. Protein product: CSASRQGYEQYF.

There are many counts of this clonotype. The chain recombines TRBV6-1 with TRBJ1-1; D is perhaps TRBD1 (6 bases). The CDR3 is 15 residues long. The ends were cut back, 5 bases at V and 2 bases at J, with 15 bases in the middle. Germline lookup yields CDR1 MNHNS and CDR2 SASEGT. In nucleotides, the CDR3 is TGTGCCAGCAGTAAACACTACAGGGAAAACACTGAAGCTTTCTTT. It codes for CASSKHYRENTEAFF.

The CDR3 nucleotides are TGCGCCAGCAGCCAAGTCTCGATCCCAGCCCGTCCCTCCACAGATACGCAGTATTTT. This gives the protein CASSQVSIPARPSTDTQYF. The chain recombines TRBV4-1 with TRBJ2-3; D not resolved. Trimming took 1 base from V and 2 from J, leaving 22 bases between them. CDR3 size: 19 residues. The germline V gene encodes CDR1 MGHRA and CDR2 YSYEKL.

This clonotype was recorded many times. The chain uses TRBV9 and TRBJ1-4; 12 bases map to TRBD1. The CDR3 length is 16 residues. V trimming: 7 bases; J trimming: 7 bases; junction bases outside the gene matches: 11. The germline V gene has CDR1 SGDLS and CDR2 YYNGEE. This CDR3 reads CASQGGQGAIGEKLFF. The CDR3 DNA is TGTGCCAGCCAAGGGGGACAGGGGGCTATCGGTGAAAAACTGTTTTTT.

This clonotype was observed at least ten times. J is TRBJ2-7 and V is TRBV20-1; D is uncertain. CDR1 is DFQATT, CDR2 SNEGSKA, per germline (reference sequence). V was trimmed by 6 bases and J by 1 base, leaving 10 bases between them. The CDR3 is 12 residues long. Written as DNA, the CDR3 is TGCAGTGCGCGAGGATCGTCCTACGAGCAGTACTTC. Its protein is CSARGSSYEQYF.